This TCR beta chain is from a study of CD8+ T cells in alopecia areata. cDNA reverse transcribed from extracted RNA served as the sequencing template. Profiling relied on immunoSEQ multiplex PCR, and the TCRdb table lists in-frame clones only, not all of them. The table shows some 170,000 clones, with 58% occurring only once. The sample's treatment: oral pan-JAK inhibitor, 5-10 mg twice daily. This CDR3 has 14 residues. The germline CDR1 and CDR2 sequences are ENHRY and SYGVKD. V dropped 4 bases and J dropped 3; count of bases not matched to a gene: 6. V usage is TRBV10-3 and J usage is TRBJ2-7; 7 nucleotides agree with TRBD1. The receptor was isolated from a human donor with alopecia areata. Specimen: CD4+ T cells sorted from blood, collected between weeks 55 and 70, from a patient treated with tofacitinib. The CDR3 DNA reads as TGTGCCATCAGTGCCGGGACAGAGCGCTACGAGCAGTACTTC. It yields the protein CAISAGTERYEQYF.